The 31 T cell receptor beta chains below were found in one sample sequenced in a study of OX40 agonist ivuxolimab in advanced cancers. Libraries were prepared by immunoSEQ multiplex PCR; TCRdb keeps only in-frame clonotypes and omits some of them. The sample lists about 7,800 clones; around 75% were seen once. The sample here was CD4+ or CD8+ T cells sorted from blood, taken in a trial of the OX40 agonist ivuxolimab. The receptor set was obtained from an adult with an advanced solid tumor such as melanoma, head and neck, liver or kidney cancer.

This clone was seen more than once but under ten times. The chain joins TRBV5-6 to TRBJ2-5, with a tentative D call TRBD1 (5 bases). The germline V gene encodes CDR1 SGHDT and CDR2 YYEEEE. V lost 0 bases, J lost 4 bases, and 16 bases lay in between. This CDR3 contains 16 residues. CDR3 sequence (DNA): TGTGCCAGCAGCTTGGTGATGGACACAATGGGAGAGACCCAGTACTTC. It yields the protein CASSLVMDTMGETQYF.

The chain's CDR3 is CSVESEGTEAFF. Written as DNA, the CDR3 is TGCAGCGTTGAATCCGAAGGGACTGAAGCTTTCTTT. This sequence joins TRBV29-1 and TRBJ1-1; no reliable D call. The CDR3 is made up of 12 amino acids. V was pared by 2 bases and J by 5 bases, with 9 bases between. Germline values: CDR1 SQVTM, CDR2 ANQGSEA.

The rearrangement links TRBV14 to TRBJ1-2; D possibly corresponds to TRBD1 (6 bases). V shed 5 bases and J shed 8 bases, with 21 bases lying between them. The germline V gene encodes CDR1 SGHDN and CDR2 FVKESK. The length of the CDR3 is 15 residues. CDR3: CASSTGGGLTRGYTF. The CDR3 DNA reads as TGTGCCAGCAGCACAGGAGGGGGACTAACGCGGGGCTACACCTTC.

V is TRBV11-2 and J is TRBJ2-7; 10 nucleotides match TRBD2. Germline trimming cut 1 base from V and 6 bases from J; bases unmatched to any gene: 3. Germline V gene sequence: CDR1 SGHAT, CDR2 FQNNGV. CDR3 length equals 14 residues. The CDR3, as DNA: TGTGCCAGCAGCTTAGGTCTAGCGGGGGTCGAGCAGTACTTC. Translating gives CASSLGLAGVEQYF.

This clone occurred a few times. The V gene is TRBV5-1, the J gene TRBJ1-1; 7 positions agree with TRBD1. Unmatched junction bases numbered 11, after V lost 4 bases and J lost 2 bases. The V gene's germline CDR1 is SGHRS and CDR2 YFSETQ. CDR3 length: 16 amino acids. CDR3 bases: TGCGCCAGCAGCCGTCGGGACAGTGTGAGAAACACTGAAGCTTTCTTT. Its translation is CASSRRDSVRNTEAFF.

The chain combines TRBV25-1 with TRBJ2-3; 11 bases match TRBD1. Germline assignment: CDR1 MGHDK and CDR2 SYGVNS. V lost 5 bases to trimming and J lost 4 bases; unmatched junction nucleotides: 5. This CDR3 spans 15 amino acids. The CDR3 DNA sequence: TGTGCCAGCAGTTACGGACAGGGGGCATCAGATACGCAGTATTTT. The encoded protein is CASSYGQGASDTQYF.

The chain recombines TRBV6-5 with TRBJ1-1; D uncertain. CDR3 size: 14 residues. The V end lost 7 bases, the J end lost 3 bases, and 15 bases lay between the germline ends. Germline V gene data show CDR1 as MNHEY and CDR2 as SVGAGI. The CDR3 coding sequence is TGTGCCAGCAAGCGGGCCGGAGGTCACACTGAAGCTTTCTTT. It encodes CASKRAGGHTEAFF.

This clone appeared a single time. The J gene is TRBJ1-1, the V gene TRBV6-6; the D is unclear. The V and J ends lost 0 bases and 1 base respectively, with 6 bases between them. Germline loops: CDR1 MNHNY, CDR2 SVGAGI (reference sequence). This CDR3 comprises 14 residues. CDR3 sequence reads: CASSYSERNTEAFF. The DNA for the CDR3 is TGTGCCAGCAGTTACTCGGAAAGGAACACTGAAGCTTTCTTT.

This clone appeared a single time. J is TRBJ2-7 and V is TRBV21-1; TRBD1 is the table's D call and was not checked against the DNA. TRBV21-1 is labeled a pseudogene. There are 16 residues in the CDR3. CDR3 amino acids: CASIPLWDRSSYEQYF. The CDR3 DNA follows: TGTGCCAGCATCCCATTATGGGACAGGAGCTCCTACGAGCAGTACTTC.

The rearrangement joins TRBV5-1 to TRBJ1-2, with 7 bases matching TRBD1. Germline loops: CDR1 SGHRS, CDR2 YFSETQ. The CDR3 consists of 14 residues. V was pared by 1 base and J by 8 bases, with 8 bases of the junction left unmatched. In nucleotides, the CDR3 is TGCGCCAGCAGCTTGACAGGGGATCTTCTGGGCTACACCTTC. Translation: CASSLTGDLLGYTF.

V and J are TRBV28 and TRBJ2-1; D remains unclear. V gave up 5 bases and J gave up 8 bases, with 7 bases separating them. The CDR3 sequence is 11 residues long. CDR1 and CDR2 (germline): MDHEN, SYDVKM. The CDR3 region has the DNA TGTGCCAGCAGTCCCCGCTATGAGCAGTTCTTC. Translated: CASSPRYEQFF.

This clone was seen a handful of times. The chain recombines TRBV5-1 with TRBJ2-5; weak D call: TRBD2 (6 bases). The CDR3 is 16 residues long. Germline CDR1 reads SGHRS; CDR2 reads YFSETQ. Trimming took 4 bases from V and 4 from J, leaving 20 bases between them. CDR3 sequence (DNA): TGCGCCAGCAGCCCTTCCGACCCGGGAGTTGGAGAGACCCAGTACTTC. Its translation: CASSPSDPGVGETQYF.

The chain is built from TRBV6-5 and TRBJ2-7; D is ambiguous. CDR3 length: 14 residues. V was pared by 0 bases and J by 4 bases, with 10 bases between. The V gene's germline CDR1 is MNHEY and CDR2 SVGAGI. This CDR3 is CASSYSPALYEQYF. CDR3 nucleotides: TGTGCCAGCAGTTACTCCCCCGCCCTGTACGAGCAGTACTTC.

The chain couples TRBV21-1 to TRBJ2-5; the table's D gene call, TRBD2, was not cross checked with the DNA. TRBV21-1 is assigned pseudogene status. The CDR3 sequence is 13 residues long. The CDR3: CASSKLGGETQYF. DNA for the CDR3: TGTGCCAGCAGCAAACTCGGGGGAGAGACCCAGTACTTC.

The chain employs TRBV19 and TRBJ2-2; 9 nucleotides align to TRBD2. V lost 5 bases and J lost 4; bases outside the gene matches: 11. Germline V gene lookup returns CDR1 LNHDA and CDR2 SQIVND (reference sequence). The CDR3 has 17 residues. CDR3 nucleotide sequence: TGTGCCAGTAGTGAAGGATGGGGACTAGCCGGCACCGGGGAGCTGTTTTTT. It is translated as CASSEGWGLAGTGELFF.

This chain connects TRBV7-9 to TRBJ2-7; the match to TRBD1 covers 8 bases. Trimming took 5 bases from V and 5 from J; bases not matched to a gene: 5. The CDR3 spans 13 residues. CDR1 and CDR2 from the germline V gene are SEHNR and FQNEAQ (reference sequence). CDR3: CASSLTQGDEQYF. CDR3 sequence (DNA): TGTGCCAGCAGCCTAACACAGGGGGACGAGCAGTACTTC.

The chain carries TRBV13 and TRBJ2-2; D is possibly TRBD1 (5 bases). Germline values: CDR1 PRHDT, CDR2 FYEKMQ (reference sequence). V lost 2 bases and J lost 6, with 10 bases in between. This CDR3 has 14 residues. The CDR3 sequence: CASSLQGSAGELFF. CDR3 in DNA: TGTGCCAGCAGCTTACAGGGCTCCGCCGGGGAGCTGTTTTTT.

A few counts support this clone. The rearrangement links TRBV21-1 to TRBJ2-1; the DNA was not compared with TRBD1, the D call given in the table. TRBV21-1 is assigned pseudogene status. The CDR3 extends over 14 amino acids. CDR3 region: CATHSTGTTNEQFF. In DNA form, the CDR3 reads TGTGCCACTCATTCAACAGGGACCACCAATGAGCAGTTCTTC.

The chain carries TRBV5-1 and TRBJ2-7; D might be TRBD1 (5 bases). CDR3 length equals 14 residues. V lost 4 bases and J lost 0, with 11 bases in between. Germline CDR1 reads SGHRS; CDR2 reads YFSETQ. In DNA form, the CDR3 reads TGCGCCAGCAGCGCCGGACATAGCTCCTACGAGCAGTACTTC. It specifies CASSAGHSSYEQYF.

This sequence joins TRBV28 and TRBJ1-6; the D gene is possibly TRBD1 (5 bases). The CDR3 has 13 amino acids. Between the trimmed V and J ends, which lost 2 bases and 9 bases, there was a span of 8 bases. Per the germline V gene, CDR1 is MDHEN and CDR2 is SYDVKM. The CDR3 DNA follows: TGTGCCAGCAGTTTACAGGGTGGTTCACCCCTCCACTTT. This sequence encodes CASSLQGGSPLHF.

The chain has TRBV9 and TRBJ2-5; D is perhaps TRBD2 (6 bases). Germline-derived CDR1 and CDR2 are SGDLS and YYNGEE. This CDR3 is 15 amino acids long. The V end lost 0 bases, the J end lost 4 bases, and 13 bases lay between the germline ends. CDR3 in DNA: TGTGCCAGCAGCGTAGCGGGGAGGACGCCAGAGACCCAGTACTTC. Translated: CASSVAGRTPETQYF. Based on the CDR3 plus reference TRBV9 and TRBJ2-5, the full variable domain is DSGVTQTPKHLITATGQRVTLRCSPRSGDLSVYWYQQSLDQGLQFLIQYYNGEERAKGNILERFSAQQFPDLHSELNLSSLELGDSALYFCASSVAGRTPETQYFGPGTRLLVL.

This clone was found once. The gene calls are TRBV9 and TRBJ2-7, with 10 bases matching TRBD2. The CDR3 has 15 residues. Germline-derived CDR1 and CDR2 are SGDLS and YYNGEE. V lost 0 bases to trimming and J lost 3 bases; unmatched junction nucleotides: 3. DNA of the CDR3: TGTGCCAGCAGCGTAGATAGCGGGGGGTTCTACGAGCAGTACTTC. Its translation is CASSVDSGGFYEQYF.

This clone occurred once. The chain uses TRBV27 and TRBJ1-1; D is unclear. Deletions cut 2 bases from V and 1 base from J, with 8 bases between. The CDR3 length is 14 residues. Germline V gene data show CDR1 as MNHEY and CDR2 as SMNVEV (reference sequence). The CDR3 sequence: CASSLLGPNTEAFF. CDR3 nucleotides: TGTGCCAGCAGTTTACTGGGCCCGAACACTGAAGCTTTCTTT.

The V call is TRBV7-6, the J call TRBJ2-1, with D perhaps given as TRBD1 or TRBD2 (5 bases each). The CDR3 length is 15 residues. Germline V gives CDR1 SGHVS, CDR2 FNYEAQ. Trimming stripped 1 base from V and 5 bases from J, with 12 bases between. For the CDR3, the DNA is TGTGCCAGCAGCTTAGGGCCCGGGGCCAACAATGAGCAGTTCTTC. Its translation is CASSLGPGANNEQFF. Full variable domain (missing parts from reference TRBV7-6 and TRBJ2-1): GAGVSQSPRYKVTKRGQDVALRCDPISGHVSLYWYRQALGQGPEFLTYFNYEAQQDKSGLPNDRFSAERPEGSISTLTIQRTEQRDSAMYRCASSLGPGANNEQFFGPGTRLTVL.

The chain recombines TRBV30 with TRBJ1-5; weak D call: TRBD1 (6 bases). V was shortened by 3 bases and J by 6 bases, with 15 bases between the two germline ends. This CDR3 has 14 amino acids. CDR1 and CDR2 from the germline V gene are GTSNPN and SVGIG (reference sequence). The CDR3 region is CAWRPSAGAQPQHF. In nucleotides, the CDR3 is TGTGCCTGGAGACCGTCGGCAGGGGCTCAGCCCCAGCATTTT.

Written as DNA, the CDR3 is TGTGCCATCAGTGGGGAAGGACAGAGACAAGAGACCCAGTACTTC. Translated: CAISGEGQRQETQYF. This sequence joins TRBV10-3 and TRBJ2-5; weak D call: TRBD1 (6 bases). The CDR3 length is 15 residues. The V end lost 4 bases, the J end lost 2 bases, and 14 bases lay between the germline ends. Germline CDR1 ENHRY, CDR2 SYGVKD.

The chain couples TRBV4-3 to TRBJ2-5; D not certain. CDR1 is LGHNA and CDR2 is YSLEER in the germline V gene. V was clipped by 0 bases and J by 5 bases, with 16 bases between them. The CDR3 covers 16 residues. CDR3 nucleotides: TGCGCCAGCAGCCAAGATAGCCACGGCCAGTGGGAGACCCAGTACTTC. It encodes CASSQDSHGQWETQYF.

This clone was seen only a few times. J is TRBJ2-1 and V is TRBV5-6, with 8 bases that match TRBD2. Per germline, CDR1 SGHDT and CDR2 YYEEEE. This CDR3 comprises 15 residues. Germline trimming cut 0 bases from V and 8 bases from J; bases unmatched to any gene: 7. This chain's CDR3 is CASSLVAGYNDEQFF. The CDR3 nucleotides are TGTGCCAGCAGCTTGGTAGCGGGGTATAACGATGAGCAGTTCTTC.

This rearrangement joins TRBV5-1 to TRBJ2-1, with D perhaps matching TRBD2 (5 bases). Germline assignment: CDR1 SGHRS and CDR2 YFSETQ. Trimming pared 3 bases from V and 0 bases from J, leaving 25 bases between. The CDR3 consists of 20 residues. The CDR3 nucleotides are TGCGCCAGCAGCTCTTCCCCCCCCCGCGGACCCGAGGGCTCCTACAATGAGCAGTTCTTC. It is translated as CASSSSPPRGPEGSYNEQFF.

V and J are TRBV19 and TRBJ2-1; D ambiguous. The length of the CDR3 is 13 residues. V was shortened by 2 bases and J by 4 bases, with 6 bases between the two germline ends. The V gene's germline CDR1 is LNHDA and CDR2 SQIVND (reference sequence). For the CDR3, the DNA is TGTGCCAGTAGTATACCCGAATACAATGAGCAGTTCTTC. Translation: CASSIPEYNEQFF.

The chain is built from TRBV5-5 and TRBJ2-5, with D possibly TRBD1 on 5 matching bases. Germline V gives CDR1 SGHKS, CDR2 YYEKEE (reference sequence). V dropped 2 bases and J dropped 2 bases, with 10 bases sitting between them. This CDR3 comprises 14 residues. In nucleotides, the CDR3 is TGTGCCAGCAGCTTCTCGGACACACAAGAGACCCAGTACTTC. Its protein product is CASSFSDTQETQYF.